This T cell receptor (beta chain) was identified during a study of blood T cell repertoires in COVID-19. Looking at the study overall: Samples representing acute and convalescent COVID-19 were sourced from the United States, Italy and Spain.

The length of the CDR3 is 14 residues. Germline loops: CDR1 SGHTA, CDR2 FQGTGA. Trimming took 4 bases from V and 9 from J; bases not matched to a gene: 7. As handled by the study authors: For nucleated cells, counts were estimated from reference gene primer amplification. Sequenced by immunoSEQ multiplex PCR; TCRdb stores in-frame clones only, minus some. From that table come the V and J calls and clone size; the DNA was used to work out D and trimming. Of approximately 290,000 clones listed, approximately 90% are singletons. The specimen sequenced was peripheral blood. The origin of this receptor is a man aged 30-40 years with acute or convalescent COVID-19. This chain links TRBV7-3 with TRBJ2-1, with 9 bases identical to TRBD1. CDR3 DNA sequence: TGTGCCAGCAGCTCGGGACAGGGATTCGGTGAGCAGTTCTTC. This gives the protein CASSSGQGFGEQFF.